These 27 T cell receptor beta chains originate from one sample sequenced in a study of blood T cell repertoires in COVID-19. The assay was immunoSEQ multiplex PCR, and TCRdb's table has in-frame clones only and misses some. The data contain some 320,000 clones, 90% of them singletons. Sequencing used PBMCs or T cells enriched from blood (not recorded which). These receptors were collected from a woman aged 25 to 39 who had been exposed to COVID-19.

The rearrangement uses TRBV5-1 and TRBJ1-1, with a tentative D call TRBD1 (6 bases). Germline CDR1 is SGHRS and CDR2 is YFSETQ. The CDR3 covers 14 residues. The V and J ends lost 6 bases and 2 bases respectively, with 14 bases between them. CDR3 sequence (DNA): TGCGCCAGCACCCTCGGGACACTAAACACTGAAGCTTTCTTT. Its translation is CASTLGTLNTEAFF.

The chain couples TRBV30 to TRBJ1-2; 8 bases map to TRBD1. This CDR3 comprises 13 residues. Trimming at V came to 5 bases and at J to 4 bases, leaving 6 bases not matched to a gene. In germline, CDR1 is GTSNPN, CDR2 SVGIG (reference sequence). The CDR3 region is CAWRGQGGYGYTF. As DNA, the CDR3 is TGTGCCTGGCGTGGACAGGGAGGCTATGGCTACACCTTC. The variable domain in full, completed from reference TRBV30 and TRBJ1-2, reads SQTIHQWPATLVQPVGSPLSLECTVEGTSNPNLYWYRQAAGRGLQLLFYSVGIGQISSEVPQNLSASRPQDRQFILSSKKLLLSDSGFYLCAWRGQGGYGYTFGSGTRLTVV.

In its sample, this clone was seen once. This sequence joins TRBV3-1 (or the pseudogene TRBV3-2) and TRBJ2-3; D may be TRBD2 (7 bases). Germline assignment: CDR1 LGHDT and CDR2 YNNKEL (reference sequence). There are 12 residues in the CDR3. Trimming shortened V by 6 bases and J by 10 bases, and 14 bases separated the two germline ends. The CDR3 sequence: CASSRGAGAQYF. The DNA for the CDR3 is TGTGCCAGCAGTCGGGGGGCCGGGGCGCAGTATTTT.

CDR3 in amino acids: CASTKQALSGNTIYF. CDR3 nucleotides: TGTGCCAGCACCAAACAGGCCCTCTCTGGAAACACCATATATTTT. V and J are TRBV7-9 and TRBJ1-3; possibly TRBD1 for D (5 bases). The V and J ends lost 7 bases and 0 bases respectively, with 13 bases between them. The CDR3 consists of 15 residues. The germline V gene encodes CDR1 SEHNR and CDR2 FQNEAQ (reference sequence). Looking up the rest from reference TRBV7-9 and TRBJ1-3 gives the full variable domain: DTGVSQNPRHKITKRGQNVTFRCDPISEHNRLYWYRQTLGQGPEFLTYFQNEAQLEKSRLLSDRFSAERPKGSFSTLEIQRTEQGDSAMYLCASTKQALSGNTIYFGEGSWLTVV.

This rearrangement joins TRBV7-6 to TRBJ1-3; perhaps TRBD1 as D (5 bases). The V gene's germline CDR1 is SGHVS and CDR2 FNYEAQ. This CDR3 has 15 residues. Trimming removed 1 base from V and 0 bases from J, with 7 bases in between. CDR3 amino acids: CASSLGTNSGNTIYF. CDR3 sequence (DNA): TGTGCCAGCAGCTTAGGGACAAACTCTGGAAACACCATATATTTT.

The genes are TRBV4-2 and TRBJ2-5; the D is unclear. Trimming shortened V by 4 bases and J by 0 bases, and 12 bases separated the two germline ends. Germline CDR1 and CDR2: LGHNA and YNFKEQ. This CDR3 is 15 amino acids long. CDR3 nucleotides: TGTGCCAGCAGCCCCCTCCTAGGTGACCAAGAGACCCAGTACTTC. Its translation: CASSPLLGDQETQYF.

This sequence joins TRBV5-8 and TRBJ1-2, with D uncertain. Germline V gene data show CDR1 as SGHTS and CDR2 as YDEGEE. CDR3 length: 16 residues. The V and J ends lost 4 bases and 5 bases respectively, with 21 bases between them. The DNA for the CDR3 is TGTGCCAGCAGCCCCGCGGGTGCACTTGGGTCGTATGGCTACACCTTC. Translation gives CASSPAGALGSYGYTF.

The V gene is TRBV19, the J gene TRBJ2-1; 7 bases map to TRBD1. After removal of 1 base from V and 4 bases from J, the junction contained 4 bases not matched to a gene. Germline values: CDR1 LNHDA, CDR2 SQIVND (reference sequence). CDR3 length: 15 residues. The CDR3 nucleotides read TGTGCCAGTAGTATAGGACAGGGTCCATACAATGAGCAGTTCTTC. This encodes CASSIGQGPYNEQFF. Complete variable domain (other parts from reference TRBV19 and TRBJ2-1): DGGITQSPKYLFRKEGQNVTLSCEQNLNHDAMYWYRQDPGQGLRLIYYSQIVNDFQKGDIAEGYSVSREKKESFPLTVTSAQKNPTAFYLCASSIGQGPYNEQFFGPGTRLTVL.

The chain uses TRBV7-3 and TRBJ2-1; 12 bases align to TRBD2. The CDR3 runs to 15 residues. Trimming at V came to 2 bases and at J to 4 bases, leaving 0 bases not matched to a gene. CDR1 is SGHTA, CDR2 FQGTGA, per germline. The chain's CDR3 is CASSLGLAGYNEQFF. CDR3 bases: TGTGCCAGCAGCTTAGGACTAGCGGGGTACAATGAGCAGTTCTTC.

The CDR3 bases are TGTGCCAGCAGCGTAGGGAGGTCAACTAATGAAAAACTGTTTTTT. This sequence encodes CASSVGRSTNEKLFF. This chain joins TRBV9 and TRBJ1-4, with D unclear. The CDR3 consists of 15 residues. The germline V gene has CDR1 SGDLS and CDR2 YYNGEE. With 0 bases removed from V and 0 bases from J, the gap between germline ends came to 6 bases.

This clone appeared once. The V and J genes are TRBV7-9 and TRBJ1-3; TRBD1 might be the D (5 bases). With 5 bases removed from V and 0 bases from J, the gap between germline ends came to 17 bases. This CDR3 is 17 amino acids long. Looked up from germline, CDR1 is SEHNR and CDR2 is FQNEAQ (reference sequence). The CDR3 spells CASSPDWGGSSGNTIYF. The CDR3, as DNA: TGTGCCAGCAGCCCAGACTGGGGGGGTAGCTCTGGAAACACCATATATTTT. The entire variable domain, with the rest obtained from reference TRBV7-9 and TRBJ1-3, is as follows: DTGVSQNPRHKITKRGQNVTFRCDPISEHNRLYWYRQTLGQGPEFLTYFQNEAQLEKSRLLSDRFSAERPKGSFSTLEIQRTEQGDSAMYLCASSPDWGGSSGNTIYFGEGSWLTVV.

V and J are TRBV5-1 and TRBJ2-2; 9 nucleotides agree with TRBD1. V gave up 2 bases and J gave up 2 bases; unmatched junction bases: 4. This CDR3 region has 16 residues. The germline CDR1 and CDR2 sequences are SGHRS and YFSETQ. Written as DNA, the CDR3 is TGCGCCAGCAGCTTTCCGGGACAGGGTAACACCGGGGAGCTGTTTTTT. Translating it yields CASSFPGQGNTGELFF.

The chain combines TRBV12-3 or TRBV12-4 with TRBJ1-1; D is uncertain. The CDR3 spans 12 residues. V was clipped by 3 bases and J by 3 bases, with 5 bases between them. The CDR3 DNA follows: TGTGCCAGCAGTTTTCAGTACACTGAAGCTTTCTTT. Translated, it gives CASSFQYTEAFF.

This chain links TRBV7-9 with TRBJ1-3, with D possibly TRBD1 on 5 matching bases. CDR3 size: 14 residues. V lost 5 bases to trimming and J lost 6 bases, with 14 bases between them. Germline V gives CDR1 SEHNR, CDR2 FQNEAQ (reference sequence). The CDR3 spells CASSRDGGENTIYF. CDR3 coding DNA: TGTGCCAGCAGCCGGGACGGAGGGGAAAACACCATATATTTT.

The V gene is TRBV30, the J gene TRBJ2-5, with D perhaps matching TRBD2 (5 bases). This CDR3 has 14 amino acids. Germline CDR1 reads GTSNPN; CDR2 reads SVGIG (reference sequence). Between the trimmed V and J ends, which lost 6 bases and 4 bases, there was a span of 18 bases. Here the CDR3 DNA reads TGTGCCTGCGGGCCCTTTATCCGGGGAGAGACCCAGTACTTC. The encoded protein is CACGPFIRGETQYF.

The rearrangement uses TRBV3-1 (or the pseudogene TRBV3-2) and TRBJ2-2; TRBD2 is a possible D gene (6 bases). V was clipped by 2 bases and J by 5 bases, with 9 bases between them. The CDR3 extends over 14 amino acids. CDR1 is LGHDT and CDR2 is YNNKEL in the germline V gene (reference sequence). CDR3 nucleotide sequence: TGTGCCAGCAGCCAAACTGGGGGGACCGGGGAGCTGTTTTTT. This gives the protein CASSQTGGTGELFF.

The rearrangement uses TRBV9 and TRBJ2-5; D gene unclear. Trimming took off 3 bases at V and 2 bases at J, with 14 bases between the two ends. The length of the CDR3 is 15 residues. Per germline, CDR1 SGDLS and CDR2 YYNGEE. CDR3 loop: CASSASISHQETQYF. As DNA, the CDR3 is TGTGCCAGCAGCGCCTCCATCAGTCATCAAGAGACCCAGTACTTC.

The chain carries TRBV19 and TRBJ1-4; D might be TRBD1 (6 bases). This CDR3 has 18 residues. The ends were cut back, 5 bases at V and 0 bases at J, with 19 bases in the middle. Germline loops: CDR1 LNHDA, CDR2 SQIVND (reference sequence). CDR3 sequence: CASSYRPRGYATNEKLFF. The CDR3 bases are TGTGCCAGTAGTTACAGACCCAGGGGTTATGCAACTAATGAAAAACTGTTTTTT.

This clone was seen only a few times. The chain couples TRBV7-3 to TRBJ1-2, with D possibly matching TRBD1 (5 bases). The ends were cut back, 5 bases at V and 4 bases at J, with 14 bases in the middle. Germline CDR1 and CDR2: SGHTA and FQGTGA. The CDR3 sequence is 14 residues long. The CDR3 loop reads CASSPDSVGYGYTF. In DNA form, the CDR3 reads TGTGCCAGCAGCCCCGACAGCGTCGGCTATGGCTACACCTTC.

The rearrangement uses TRBV6-5 and TRBJ1-6; TRBD1 might be the D (5 bases). The CDR3 totals 15 residues. Germline V lookup: CDR1 MNHEY, CDR2 SVGAGI. V lost 0 bases, J lost 7 bases, and 10 bases lay in between. The CDR3 protein is CASSYSAGRNSPLHF. The CDR3 coding sequence is TGTGCCAGCAGTTACTCGGCAGGGAGGAATTCACCCCTCCACTTT.

The genes are TRBV29-1 and TRBJ1-2; D unresolved. The CDR3 sequence is 12 residues long. The germline V gene has CDR1 SQVTM and CDR2 ANQGSEA. V dropped 5 bases and J dropped 8 bases, with 15 bases sitting between them. The CDR3 sequence: CSVNYGWMGYTF. The CDR3 bases are TGCAGCGTTAACTACGGTTGGATGGGCTACACCTTC.

The chain joins TRBV9 to TRBJ1-6; the D is unclear. The CDR3 sequence is 15 residues long. Germline V gene lookup returns CDR1 SGDLS and CDR2 YYNGEE. Trimming pared 0 bases from V and 7 bases from J, leaving 11 bases between. CDR3 bases: TGTGCCAGCAGCGTAGGGGCCTCAAACAATTCACCCCTCCACTTT. Translating it yields CASSVGASNNSPLHF.

The V and J genes are TRBV6-5 and TRBJ1-5; 8 bases are shared with TRBD1. CDR1 MNHEY and CDR2 SVGAGI come from the germline V gene. The CDR3 spans 14 residues. The V and J ends lost 5 bases and 6 bases, in that order; junction bases with no gene match: 6. CDR3 coding DNA: TGTGCCAGCAGTCCAAGACAGGGGAGTCAGCCCCAGCATTTT. This translates into CASSPRQGSQPQHF.

V and J are TRBV2 and TRBJ2-3, with 8 bases that match TRBD2. There are 14 residues in the CDR3. J lost 3 bases, V lost 4 bases, and 3 bases had no gene match. In germline, CDR1 is SNHLY, CDR2 FYNNEI. Here the CDR3 reads CASSAGGKTDTQYF. DNA for the CDR3: TGTGCCAGCAGTGCGGGGGGGAAGACAGATACGCAGTATTTT.

The chain links TRBV6-5 to TRBJ1-6, with 10 bases matching TRBD1. Germline lookup yields CDR1 MNHEY and CDR2 SVGAGI. This CDR3 comprises 16 residues. Germline trimming cut 0 bases from V and 10 bases from J; bases unmatched to any gene: 6. DNA for the CDR3: TGTGCCAGCAGTTACTCGGGACAGGGGAATTTGTCACCCCTCCACTTT. Translated: CASSYSGQGNLSPLHF.

This clone was seen repeatedly, ten times or more. The rearrangement links TRBV2 to TRBJ1-1, with unresolved D. The CDR3 has 15 residues. Germline V gene data show CDR1 as SNHLY and CDR2 as FYNNEI. The V and J ends lost 0 bases and 4 bases respectively, with 12 bases between them. The CDR3 DNA sequence: TGTGCCAGCAGTGAAGCGCTTAACCAAGCCACTGAAGCTTTCTTT. It codes for CASSEALNQATEAFF.

CDR3 amino acids: CASSQDSSNYGYTF. The CDR3 DNA sequence: TGTGCCAGCAGCCAAGATAGCAGTAACTATGGCTACACCTTC. The chain uses TRBV4-2 and TRBJ1-2; D unresolved. This CDR3 region has 14 residues. Per germline, CDR1 LGHNA and CDR2 YNFKEQ. Trimming removed 0 bases from V and 1 base from J, with 6 bases in between.